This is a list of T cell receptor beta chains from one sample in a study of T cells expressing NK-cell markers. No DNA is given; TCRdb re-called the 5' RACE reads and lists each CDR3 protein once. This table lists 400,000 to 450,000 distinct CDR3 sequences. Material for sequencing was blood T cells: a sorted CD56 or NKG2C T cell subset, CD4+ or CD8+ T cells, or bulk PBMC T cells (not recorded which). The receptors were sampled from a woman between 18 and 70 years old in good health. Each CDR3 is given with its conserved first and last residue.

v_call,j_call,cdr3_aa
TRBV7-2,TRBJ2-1,CASSLAINEQFF
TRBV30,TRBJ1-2,CASHGAGGYTF
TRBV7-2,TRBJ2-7,CASSTGLASSYEQYF
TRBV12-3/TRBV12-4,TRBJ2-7,CASSPDSYEQYF
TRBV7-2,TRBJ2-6,CASSLESGANVLTF
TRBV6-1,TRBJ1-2,CASRPLSNYGYTF
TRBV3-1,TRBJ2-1,CAAGTTGKHEQFF
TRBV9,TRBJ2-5,CASSVGAGGSGETQYF
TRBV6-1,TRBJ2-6,CASRRTGQGVFSGANVLTF
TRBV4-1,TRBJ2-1,CASSRSGEGQFF
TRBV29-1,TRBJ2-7,CSAGTRHTYEQYF
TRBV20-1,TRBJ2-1,CSARVPPYGGASREGLF
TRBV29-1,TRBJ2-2,CSVGGVGELFF
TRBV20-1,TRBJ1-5,CSARARGARQPQHF
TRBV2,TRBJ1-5,CASSRDRGSNQPQHF
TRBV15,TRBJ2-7,CATSRSRTAYEQYF
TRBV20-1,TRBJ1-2,CSASPRAANYGYTF
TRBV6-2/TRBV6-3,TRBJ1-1,CASSYRGDTEAFF
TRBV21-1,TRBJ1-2,CASSTLGPTYGYTF
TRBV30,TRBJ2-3,CAWTTGIPDTQYF
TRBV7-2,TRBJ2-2,CASSSLGLAAPGPFF
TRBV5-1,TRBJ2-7,CASSRTSGYEQYF
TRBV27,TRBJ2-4,CASSEGYGKNIQYF
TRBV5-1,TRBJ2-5,CASSTWTGTETQYF
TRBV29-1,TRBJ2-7,CSVLVVSEQYF
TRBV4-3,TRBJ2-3,CASSQGRDASTDTQYF
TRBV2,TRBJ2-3,CASSAFDGRQGSADTQYF
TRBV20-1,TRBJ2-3,CSARDTWRDRSTDTQYF
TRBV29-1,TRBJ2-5,CSVVPGETQYF
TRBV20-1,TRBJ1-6,CSAQKGQGDFNSPLHF
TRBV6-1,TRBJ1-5,CASSPLEASNQPQHF
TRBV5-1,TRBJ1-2,CASSPLGDYGYTF
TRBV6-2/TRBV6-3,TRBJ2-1,CASSPNAGTKNNEQFF
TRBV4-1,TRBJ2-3,CASSPGDRSTDTQYF
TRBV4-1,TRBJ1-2,CASSQEEGSGYGYTF
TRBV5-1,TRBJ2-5,CASSAGLAVETQYF
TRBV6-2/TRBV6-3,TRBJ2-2,CASSYDSDTGELFF
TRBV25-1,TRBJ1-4,CASRRDGLTNEKLFF
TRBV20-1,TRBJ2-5,CSAPPSGKETQYF
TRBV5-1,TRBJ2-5,CASSLSTVETQYF
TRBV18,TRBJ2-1,CASSPPQGQNNEQFF
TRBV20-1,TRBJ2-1,CSAPLSGHYNEQFF
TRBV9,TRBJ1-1,CASSPPLNTEAFF
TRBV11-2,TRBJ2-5,CASSISGLAGQETQYF
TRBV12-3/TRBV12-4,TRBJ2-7,CASSLVGSYEQYF
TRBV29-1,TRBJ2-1,CSVELGNSYNEQFF
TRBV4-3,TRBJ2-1,CATRPTAAYNEQFF
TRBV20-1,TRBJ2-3,CSAIAGTSGTDTQYF
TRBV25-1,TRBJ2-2,CASSEGGGRYGGELFF
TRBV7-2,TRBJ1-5,CASSLHLEEQPQHF
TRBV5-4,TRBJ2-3,CASSLGSSPNTQYF
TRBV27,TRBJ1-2,CASSPPRGGGNYGYTF
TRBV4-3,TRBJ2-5,CASSQDLGKRETQYF
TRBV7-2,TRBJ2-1,CASSLAWSSYNEQFF
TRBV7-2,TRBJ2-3,CASRRPGAGTDTQYF
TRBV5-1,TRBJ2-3,CASSFSSGSDTQYF